The 20 T cell receptor beta chains below all came from one sample that was sequenced in a study of T cell responses to AZD1222 COVID-19 vaccine. TCRdb's copy holds only in-frame clones and misses some; the assay was immunoSEQ multiplex PCR. The sample includes about 110,000 clones, around 90% of them seen just once. The sample here was peripheral blood, taken on day 0 of AZD1222 vaccination. The origin of the receptors is an adult in good health.

The V gene is TRBV9, the J gene TRBJ1-1; 7 bases match TRBD1. V shed 3 bases and J 4 bases; nucleotides not matched to a gene: 9. Germline loops: CDR1 SGDLS, CDR2 YYNGEE. The CDR3 totals 15 residues. CDR3 coding DNA: TGTGCCAGCAGCGCGGCAGGGGGGGTGAGCACTGAAGCTTTCTTT. It yields the protein CASSAAGGVSTEAFF.

The rearrangement links TRBV13 to TRBJ2-1; 11 positions agree with TRBD2. Germline CDR1 reads PRHDT; CDR2 reads FYEKMQ (reference sequence). J lost 8 bases, V lost 1 base, and 7 bases had no gene match. The CDR3 covers 16 residues. The CDR3 spells CASSLVGSGGAYEQFF. The CDR3 DNA follows: TGTGCCAGCAGCTTAGTAGGTAGCGGGGGGGCCTATGAGCAGTTCTTC.

The rearrangement joins TRBV4-2 to TRBJ1-2, with D tentatively TRBD1 (6 bases). The CDR3 is made up of 17 amino acids. Germline V gene data show CDR1 as LGHNA and CDR2 as YNFKEQ. V was pared by 0 bases and J by 5 bases, with 19 bases between. DNA of the CDR3: TGTGCCAGCAGCCAAGATCTCAGGGGTGGAGGGTTATATGGCTACACCTTC. Translated: CASSQDLRGGGLYGYTF.

About this clone itself: One base away lies a much larger clone, so this may be a sequencing read error. The V and J genes are TRBV12-3 or TRBV12-4 and TRBJ2-7; D uncertain. Trimming stripped 6 bases from V and 0 bases from J, with 3 bases between. The CDR3 is 11 residues long. The CDR3 is CASSTSYEQYF. The CDR3 DNA follows: TGTGCCAGCAGCACCTCCTACGAGCAGTACTTC.

The chain links TRBV7-8 to TRBJ1-4; D gene ambiguous. From germline, CDR1 is SGHVS and CDR2 FQNEAQ. This CDR3 has 17 residues. V lost 1 base and J 0 bases, leaving 12 bases between the germline ends. The CDR3 DNA sequence: TGTGCCAGCAGCTTAGTTTGGGGAGCCCCAACTAATGAAAAACTGTTTTTT. Protein: CASSLVWGAPTNEKLFF.

The chain employs TRBV19 and TRBJ1-4; the match to TRBD1 covers 7 bases. The J segment lost 8 bases and the V segment lost 6 bases, leaving 9 bases of the junction unmatched. Germline loops: CDR1 LNHDA, CDR2 SQIVND (reference sequence). This CDR3 has 14 amino acids. Here the CDR3 DNA reads TGTGCCAGTAGCTCCCTCACAGGGGCCGAAAAACTGTTTTTT. It is translated as CASSSLTGAEKLFF. Complete variable domain (other parts from reference TRBV19 and TRBJ1-4): DGGITQSPKYLFRKEGQNVTLSCEQNLNHDAMYWYRQDPGQGLRLIYYSQIVNDFQKGDIAEGYSVSREKKESFPLTVTSAQKNPTAFYLCASSSLTGAEKLFFGSGTQLSVL.

The chain joins TRBV6-5 to TRBJ1-2; 12 positions match TRBD1. CDR3 length: 15 amino acids. Germline CDR1 and CDR2: MNHEY and SVGAGI. Losses at the gene ends were 4 bases for V and 7 bases for J; bases not matched to a gene: 7. In DNA, the CDR3 is TGTGCCAGCAGTTCCCCGGGACAGGGGGCGGGTGGCTACACCTTC. Protein: CASSSPGQGAGGYTF.

This clone has just one count. This CDR3 is CASSQPGGLKFF. CDR3 nucleotide sequence: TGTGCCAGCAGTCAGCCGGGGGGGCTGAAGTTCTTC. This rearrangement joins TRBV12-3 or TRBV12-4 to TRBJ2-1, with 8 positions matching TRBD2. The junction had 8 bases not matched to a gene; V was cut back by 5 bases and J by 14 bases. The CDR3 has 12 amino acids.

The chain recombines TRBV25-1 with TRBJ1-2; D perhaps matches TRBD1 (5 bases). The CDR3 is 13 residues long. The V end lost 6 bases, the J end lost 8 bases, and 16 bases lay between the germline ends. The germline CDR1 and CDR2 sequences are MGHDK and SYGVNS. DNA for the CDR3: TGTGCCAGCAGCCCCGGGACTGCCGTGGGCTACACCTTC. It specifies CASSPGTAVGYTF.

This chain joins TRBV12-3 or TRBV12-4 and TRBJ2-7, with TRBD2 matching over 7 bases. Trimming cost V 3 bases and J 7 bases; bases outside gene matches: 6. The CDR3 covers 13 residues. The CDR3 here is CASSFLAGGEQYF. The CDR3 DNA is TGTGCCAGCAGTTTTTTAGCGGGTGGGGAGCAGTACTTC.

The chain couples TRBV5-1 to TRBJ2-7; the match to TRBD2 covers 9 bases. The CDR3 is 17 amino acids. From germline, CDR1 is SGHRS and CDR2 YFSETQ. V shed 0 bases, J shed 2 bases, and the junction held 9 bases outside the gene matches. CDR3 sequence reads: CASSLESPSGGPYEQYF. CDR3 nucleotide sequence: TGCGCCAGCAGCTTGGAATCTCCCAGCGGGGGGCCCTACGAGCAGTACTTC.

The chain is built from TRBV11-2 and TRBJ1-4, with 9 bases identical to TRBD1. J was trimmed by 0 bases and V by 6 bases; bases with no gene match: 11. This CDR3 contains 18 residues. Germline CDR1 reads SGHAT; CDR2 reads FQNNGV. DNA for the CDR3: TGTGCCAGCAGACGAGCCCGACAGGGGGTTGCAACTAATGAAAAACTGTTTTTT. This codes for CASRRARQGVATNEKLFF.

V usage is TRBV27 and J usage is TRBJ1-1; TRBD1 agrees at 10 bases. Per germline, CDR1 MNHEY and CDR2 SMNVEV (reference sequence). This CDR3 spans 15 amino acids. With V trimmed by 2 bases and J by 4 bases, 4 bases remained unmatched. This chain's CDR3 is CASSLLGDRGTEAFF. The CDR3 nucleotides read TGTGCCAGCAGTTTACTTGGGGACAGGGGCACTGAAGCTTTCTTT.

This clone has a single count. V gene TRBV18 combines with J gene TRBJ1-4; unclear D gene. Germline lookup yields CDR1 KGHSH and CDR2 LQKENI. This CDR3 contains 14 residues. With 3 bases removed from V and 5 bases from J, the gap between germline ends came to 10 bases. For the CDR3, the DNA is TGTGCCAGCTCACCCGAACGGATCAATGAAAAACTGTTTTTT. Protein: CASSPERINEKLFF.

The genes are TRBV10-3 and TRBJ1-3; D ambiguous. The CDR3 sequence is 14 residues long. Trimming removed 2 bases from V and 0 bases from J, with 5 bases in between. The germline CDR1 and CDR2 sequences are ENHRY and SYGVKD. In nucleotides, the CDR3 is TGTGCCATCAGTGAGCCGAACTCTGGAAACACCATATATTTT. Encoded protein: CAISEPNSGNTIYF.

The CDR3 protein is CASRSTGELFF. The CDR3 DNA reads TGTGCCAGCAGGTCGACCGGGGAGCTGTTTTTT. The chain combines TRBV12-3 or TRBV12-4 with TRBJ2-2; no clear D gene. The germline V and J ends were trimmed by 6 bases and 5 bases, with 4 bases remaining between them. This CDR3 has 11 residues.

The chain combines TRBV4-2 with TRBJ2-5; 13 nucleotides match TRBD2. CDR3 length equals 17 residues. CDR1 and CDR2 (germline): LGHNA, YNFKEQ. With V trimmed by 3 bases and J by 5 bases, 9 bases remained unmatched. The CDR3 spells CASSHPTSGGAMETQYF. CDR3 sequence (DNA): TGTGCCAGCAGCCACCCCACTAGCGGGGGGGCCATGGAGACCCAGTACTTC.

Here the CDR3 reads CASSVETEKLFF. The DNA for the CDR3 is TGTGCCAGCAGTGTAGAAACGGAAAAACTGTTTTTT. The genes are TRBV6-2 or TRBV6-3 and TRBJ1-4; the D is unclear. Looked up from germline, CDR1 is MNHEY and CDR2 is SVGEGT. V lost 5 bases to trimming and J lost 8 bases, with 9 bases between them. The CDR3 contains 12 residues.

The V gene is TRBV6-2 or TRBV6-3, the J gene TRBJ1-1; D call uncertain. Between the trimmed V and J ends, which lost 4 bases and 7 bases, there was a span of 13 bases. The V gene's germline CDR1 is MNHEY and CDR2 SVGEGT. This CDR3 comprises 13 residues. CDR3 region: CASSFHSGVEAFF. DNA for the CDR3: TGTGCCAGCAGTTTTCATTCGGGAGTTGAAGCTTTCTTT.

This clone is a singleton in its sample. The chain uses TRBV19 and TRBJ2-1; D unclear. Trimming removed 8 bases from V and 0 bases from J, with 14 bases in between. This CDR3 spans 15 amino acids. Germline V gene sequence: CDR1 LNHDA, CDR2 SQIVND (reference sequence). CDR3 coding DNA: TGTGCCAGTCTCCCCGGCCGGAGCTCCTACAATGAGCAGTTCTTC. Its protein is CASLPGRSSYNEQFF.